The next 5 T cell receptor beta chains were all read from a single sample in a study of blood T cell repertoires in COVID-19. The data were produced by immunoSEQ multiplex PCR, yet TCRdb's version contains in-frame clones alone and is incomplete. The sample carries hundreds of thousands of clones, about 88% recorded once. Sequencing was carried out using PBMCs or T cells enriched from blood (not recorded which). The receptor source for this set is a woman aged 45-65 years who had recovered from COVID-19.

This chain joins TRBV9 and TRBJ2-3, with TRBD2 matching 10 bases. The germline V gene has CDR1 SGDLS and CDR2 YYNGEE. CDR3 length: 16 residues. With V trimmed by 6 bases and J by 5 bases, 12 bases remained unmatched. The CDR3 DNA follows: TGTGCCAGCACCCCCAGAGCGGGAGGGCCTGAAGATACGCAGTATTTT. It codes for CASTPRAGGPEDTQYF.

As for this clone: Additional DNA sequences in this sample encode the identical CDR3. The CDR3 here is CASSLMDTQETQYF. CDR3 DNA: TGCGCCAGCAGCTTAATGGACACCCAAGAGACCCAGTACTTC. V gene TRBV5-1 combines with J gene TRBJ2-5; TRBD1 might be the D (5 bases). Trimming removed 2 bases from V and 1 base from J, with 9 bases in between. Germline values: CDR1 SGHRS, CDR2 YFSETQ. The CDR3 loop spans 14 amino acids.

The chain combines TRBV4-1 with TRBJ2-7; perhaps TRBD1 as D (5 bases). The CDR3 length is 15 residues. In germline, CDR1 is MGHRA, CDR2 YSYEKL. Trimming stripped 4 bases from V and 2 bases from J, with 15 bases between. This chain's CDR3 is CASSLRQSIPYEQYF. The CDR3 coding sequence is TGCGCCAGCAGCCTCCGACAGTCGATACCCTACGAGCAGTACTTC.

The genes are TRBV7-2 and TRBJ2-7; TRBD1 matches 7 bases. The CDR3 length is 14 residues. Germline loops: CDR1 SGHTA, CDR2 FQGNSA. The V segment lost 1 base and the J segment 3 bases; nucleotides outside the gene matches: 3. Here the CDR3 reads CASSLGAGGYEQYF. For the CDR3, the DNA is TGTGCCAGCAGCTTAGGGGCAGGGGGCTACGAGCAGTACTTC. The full variable domain, rest sourced from reference TRBV7-2 and TRBJ2-7, is GAGVSQSPSNKVTEKGKDVELRCDPISGHTALYWYRQSLGQGLEFLIYFQGNSAPDKSGLPSDRFSAERTGGSVSTLTIQRTQQEDSAVYLCASSLGAGGYEQYFGPGTRLTVT.

This clone was observed a single time. The rearrangement links TRBV9 to TRBJ1-1; TRBD1 is a possible D gene (6 bases). Trimming left V 4 bases short and J 0 bases short, with 13 bases between. Per germline, CDR1 SGDLS and CDR2 YYNGEE. The CDR3 has 15 amino acids. In DNA form, the CDR3 reads TGTGCCAGCAGCCAAGGACAGCTCATGAACACTGAAGCTTTCTTT. The encoded protein is CASSQGQLMNTEAFF.